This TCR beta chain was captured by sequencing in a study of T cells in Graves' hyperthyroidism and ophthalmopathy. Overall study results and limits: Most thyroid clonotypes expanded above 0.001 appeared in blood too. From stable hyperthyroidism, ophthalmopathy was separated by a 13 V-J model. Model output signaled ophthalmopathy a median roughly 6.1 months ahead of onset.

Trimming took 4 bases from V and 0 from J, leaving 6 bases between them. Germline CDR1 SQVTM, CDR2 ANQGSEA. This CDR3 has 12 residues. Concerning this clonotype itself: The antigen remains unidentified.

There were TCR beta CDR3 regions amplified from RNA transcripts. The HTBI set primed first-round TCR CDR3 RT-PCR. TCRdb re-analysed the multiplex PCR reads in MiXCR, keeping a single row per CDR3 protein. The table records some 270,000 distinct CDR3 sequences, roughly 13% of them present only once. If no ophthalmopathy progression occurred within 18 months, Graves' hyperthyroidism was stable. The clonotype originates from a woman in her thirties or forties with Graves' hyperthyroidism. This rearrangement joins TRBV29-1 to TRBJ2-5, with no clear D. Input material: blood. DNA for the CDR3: TGCAGCGTTGCACCGTACCAAGAGACCCAGTACTTC. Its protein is CSVAPYQETQYF.